This TCR beta chain was captured in a study of T cells in Graves' hyperthyroidism and ophthalmopathy. Study details: At initial diagnosis, before any treatment had begun, peripheral blood was obtained. Study findings and constraints: Prediction of ophthalmopathy progression came a median roughly 6.6 months pre-onset.

To note about this clonotype: Its antigen is not identified.

TCR beta CDR3 region amplification was performed from RNA transcripts. The TCR CDR3 first-round RT-PCR relied on the HTBI primer set. TCRdb reanalysed the multiplex PCR reads using MiXCR and keeps one entry per CDR3 protein. The data hold about half a million distinct CDR3 sequences, with around a fifth observed a single time. Inclusion characteristics of ophthalmopathy patients comprised a Clinical Activity Score of at least 3, a NOSPECS grade of at least 4, and duration under 3 months. The authors obtained PBMCs from 10 ml of fresh peripheral blood. This clonotype was sampled from a woman in her 70s with Graves' ophthalmopathy. Sequenced sample: blood.

The CDR3 protein is CASSGDSGWKYEQYF. CDR3 coding DNA: TGCGCCAGCAGTGGGGATAGCGGGTGGAAGTACGAGCAGTACTTC. This chain connects TRBV10-2 to TRBJ2-7, with 7 bases matching TRBD2. The CDR3 loop spans 15 amino acids. Per the germline V gene, CDR1 is WSHSY and CDR2 is SAAADI. J lost 4 bases, V lost 4 bases, and 10 bases had no gene match.